This T cell receptor beta chain is drawn from a study of T cells in lung cancer brain metastases. Overall study findings and caveats: DNA fragmentation in FFPE samples may have prevented full retrieval of the infiltrating T cell repertoire.

A note on this clone: The antigen is not known.

The table came from immunoSEQ multiplex PCR; TCRdb's copy has only in-frame clones and leaves some out. In the table there are 2,000 or so clones, 80% to 90% of which are singletons. Patients had either synchronous oligometastatic disease or delayed solitary brain metastasis recurrence. The CDR3 sequence is 16 residues long. The J segment lost 6 bases and the V segment lost 4 bases, leaving 10 bases of the junction unmatched. The sequenced sample consisted of tumor tissue from a brain metastasis. The TCR comes from a woman aged 50 to 65 with non-small cell lung cancer that had spread to the brain. The chain couples TRBV5-7 to TRBJ2-2, with TRBD1 matching over 9 bases. TRBV5-7 is an ORF, and what it does is uncertain. In DNA form, the CDR3 reads TGTGCCAGCAGCAACCGGGACAGGGATTGTCCCGGGGAGCTGTTTTTT. It is translated as CASSNRDRDCPGELFF.